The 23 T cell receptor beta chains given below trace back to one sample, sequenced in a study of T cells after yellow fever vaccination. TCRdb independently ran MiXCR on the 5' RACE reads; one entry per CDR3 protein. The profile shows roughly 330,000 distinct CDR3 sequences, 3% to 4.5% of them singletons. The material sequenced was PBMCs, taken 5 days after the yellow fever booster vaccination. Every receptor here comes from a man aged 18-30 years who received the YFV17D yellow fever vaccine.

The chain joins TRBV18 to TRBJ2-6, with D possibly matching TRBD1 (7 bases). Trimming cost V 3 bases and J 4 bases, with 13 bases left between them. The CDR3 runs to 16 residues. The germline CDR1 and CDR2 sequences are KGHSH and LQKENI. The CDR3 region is CASSPQGGPGANVLTF. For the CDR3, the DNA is TGTGCCAGCTCACCTCAGGGGGGTCCCGGGGCCAACGTCCTGACTTTC. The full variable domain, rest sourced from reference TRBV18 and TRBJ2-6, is NAGVMQNPRHLVRRRGQEARLRCSPMKGHSHVYWYRQLPEEGLKFMVYLQKENIIDESGMPKERFSAEFPKEGPSILRIQQVVRGDSAAYFCASSPQGGPGANVLTFGAGSRLTVL.

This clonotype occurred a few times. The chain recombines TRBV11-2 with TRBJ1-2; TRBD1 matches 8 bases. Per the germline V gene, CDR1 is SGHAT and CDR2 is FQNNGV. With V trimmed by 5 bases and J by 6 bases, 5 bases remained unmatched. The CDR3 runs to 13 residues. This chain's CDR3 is CASSNTGGDGYTF. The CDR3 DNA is TGTGCCAGCAGCAACACAGGGGGGGATGGCTACACCTTC.

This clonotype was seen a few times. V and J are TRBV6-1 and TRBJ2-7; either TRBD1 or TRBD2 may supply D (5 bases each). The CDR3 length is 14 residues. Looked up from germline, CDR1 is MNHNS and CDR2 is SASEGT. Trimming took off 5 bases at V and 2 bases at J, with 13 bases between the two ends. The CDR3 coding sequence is TGTGCCAGCAGTCCCCGGGACCCAGCCTACGAGCAGTACTTC. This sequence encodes CASSPRDPAYEQYF.

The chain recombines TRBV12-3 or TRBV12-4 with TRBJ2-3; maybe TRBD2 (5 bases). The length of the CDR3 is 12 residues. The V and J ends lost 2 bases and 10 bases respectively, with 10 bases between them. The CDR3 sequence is CASSLWAGAQYF. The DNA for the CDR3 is TGTGCCAGCAGTTTATGGGCGGGTGCGCAGTATTTT.

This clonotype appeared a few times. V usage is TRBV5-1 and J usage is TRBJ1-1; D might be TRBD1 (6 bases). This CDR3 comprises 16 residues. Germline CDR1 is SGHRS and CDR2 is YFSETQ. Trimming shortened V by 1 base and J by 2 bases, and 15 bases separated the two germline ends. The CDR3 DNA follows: TGCGCCAGCAGCTTGTATTTGGGGGCGCCTAACACTGAAGCTTTCTTT. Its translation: CASSLYLGAPNTEAFF.

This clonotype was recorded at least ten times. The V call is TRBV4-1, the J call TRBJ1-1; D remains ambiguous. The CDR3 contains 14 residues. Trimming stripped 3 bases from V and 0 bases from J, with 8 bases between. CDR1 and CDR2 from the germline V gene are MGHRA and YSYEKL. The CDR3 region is CASSQGLLNTEAFF. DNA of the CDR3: TGCGCCAGCAGCCAGGGATTATTGAACACTGAAGCTTTCTTT.

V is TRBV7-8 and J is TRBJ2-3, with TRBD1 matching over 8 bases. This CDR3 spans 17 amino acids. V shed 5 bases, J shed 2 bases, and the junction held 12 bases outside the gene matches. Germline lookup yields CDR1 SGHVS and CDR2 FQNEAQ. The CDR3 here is CASSPRGRYLPTDTQYF. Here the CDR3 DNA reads TGTGCCAGCAGCCCCAGGGGGCGATATCTTCCCACAGATACGCAGTATTTT. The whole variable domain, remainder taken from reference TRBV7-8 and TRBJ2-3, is GAGVSQSPRYKVAKRGQDVALRCDPISGHVSLFWYQQALGQGPEFLTYFQNEAQLDKSGLPSDRFFAERPEGSVSTLKIQRTQQEDSAVYLCASSPRGRYLPTDTQYFGPGTRLTVL.

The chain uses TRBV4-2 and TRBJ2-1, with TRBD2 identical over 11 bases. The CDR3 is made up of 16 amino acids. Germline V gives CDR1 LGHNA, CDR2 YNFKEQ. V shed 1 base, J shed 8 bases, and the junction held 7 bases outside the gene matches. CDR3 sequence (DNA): TGTGCCAGCAGCCAAGGTGTAGCGGGGGGGCTCGATGAGCAGTTCTTC. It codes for CASSQGVAGGLDEQFF.

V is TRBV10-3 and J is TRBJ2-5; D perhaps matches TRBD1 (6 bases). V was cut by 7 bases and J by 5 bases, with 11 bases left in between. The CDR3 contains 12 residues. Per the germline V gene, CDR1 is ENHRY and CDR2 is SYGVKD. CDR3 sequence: CAIKDSWETQYF. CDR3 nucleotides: TGTGCCATCAAGGACAGTTGGGAGACCCAGTACTTC.

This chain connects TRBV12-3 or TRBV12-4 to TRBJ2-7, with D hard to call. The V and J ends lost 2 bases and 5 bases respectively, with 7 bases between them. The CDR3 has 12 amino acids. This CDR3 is CASSLTENEQYF. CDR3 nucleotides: TGTGCCAGCAGTTTAACGGAAAACGAGCAGTACTTC.

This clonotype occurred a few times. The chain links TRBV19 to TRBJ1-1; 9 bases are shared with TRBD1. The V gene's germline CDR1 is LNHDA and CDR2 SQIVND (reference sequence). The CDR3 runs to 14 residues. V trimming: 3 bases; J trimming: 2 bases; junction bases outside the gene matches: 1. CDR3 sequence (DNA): TGTGCCAGTAGTATGGGACAGGGAAACACTGAAGCTTTCTTT. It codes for CASSMGQGNTEAFF.

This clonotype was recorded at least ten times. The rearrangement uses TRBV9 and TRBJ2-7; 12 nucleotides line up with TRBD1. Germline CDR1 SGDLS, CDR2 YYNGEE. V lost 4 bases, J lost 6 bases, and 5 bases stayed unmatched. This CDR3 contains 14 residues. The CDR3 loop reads CASSFRDRGLEQYF. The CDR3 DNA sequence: TGTGCCAGCAGCTTCCGGGACAGGGGGCTCGAGCAGTACTTC.

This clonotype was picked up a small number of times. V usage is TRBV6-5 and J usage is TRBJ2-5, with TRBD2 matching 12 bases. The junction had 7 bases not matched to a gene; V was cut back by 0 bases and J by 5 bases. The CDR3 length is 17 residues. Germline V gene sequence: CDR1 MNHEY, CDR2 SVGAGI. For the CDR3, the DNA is TGTGCCAGCAGTTACTCGGCTAGCGGGGGGGCCGGTGAGACCCAGTACTTC. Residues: CASSYSASGGAGETQYF.

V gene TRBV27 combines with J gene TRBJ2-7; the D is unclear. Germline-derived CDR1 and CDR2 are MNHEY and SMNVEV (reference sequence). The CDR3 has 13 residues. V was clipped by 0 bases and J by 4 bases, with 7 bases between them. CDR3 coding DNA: TGTGCCAGCAGTTTATCGCCCGGTTACGAGCAGTACTTC. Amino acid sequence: CASSLSPGYEQYF.

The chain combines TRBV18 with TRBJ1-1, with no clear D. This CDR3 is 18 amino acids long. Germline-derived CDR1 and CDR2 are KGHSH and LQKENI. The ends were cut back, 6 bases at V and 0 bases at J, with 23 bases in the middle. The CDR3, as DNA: TGTGCCAGCTCGCCCAATTCCCATGCTCCGGTCATGAACACTGAAGCTTTCTTT. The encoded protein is CASSPNSHAPVMNTEAFF.

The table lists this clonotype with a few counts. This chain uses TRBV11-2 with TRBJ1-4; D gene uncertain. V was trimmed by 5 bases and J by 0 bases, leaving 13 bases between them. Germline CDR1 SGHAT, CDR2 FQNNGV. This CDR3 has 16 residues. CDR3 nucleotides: TGTGCCAGCAGCCCCGGGTCTCCTGCAACTAATGAAAAACTGTTTTTT. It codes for CASSPGSPATNEKLFF.

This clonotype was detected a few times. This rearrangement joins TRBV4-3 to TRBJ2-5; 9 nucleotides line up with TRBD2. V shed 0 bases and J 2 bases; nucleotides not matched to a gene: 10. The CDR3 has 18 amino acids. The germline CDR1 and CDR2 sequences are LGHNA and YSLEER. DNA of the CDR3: TGCGCCAGCAGCCAAGATTGGAGCGGGGGGCCAGAGCAAGAGACCCAGTACTTC. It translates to CASSQDWSGGPEQETQYF.

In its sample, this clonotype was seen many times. As DNA, the CDR3 is TGTGCCATCAGTGAGTCGGGGAATTACAATGAGCAGTTCTTC. Its translation: CAISESGNYNEQFF. The chain employs TRBV10-3 and TRBJ2-1; no definite D call. Trimming removed 0 bases at V and 4 bases at J, with 7 bases between. Per germline, CDR1 ENHRY and CDR2 SYGVKD. There are 14 residues in the CDR3.

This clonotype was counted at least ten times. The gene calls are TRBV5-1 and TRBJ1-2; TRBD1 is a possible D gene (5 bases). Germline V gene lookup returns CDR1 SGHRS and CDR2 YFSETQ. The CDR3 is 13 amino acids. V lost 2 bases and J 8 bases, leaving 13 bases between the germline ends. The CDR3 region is CASSFKGQEGYTF. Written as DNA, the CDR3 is TGCGCCAGCAGCTTTAAGGGGCAGGAGGGCTACACCTTC.

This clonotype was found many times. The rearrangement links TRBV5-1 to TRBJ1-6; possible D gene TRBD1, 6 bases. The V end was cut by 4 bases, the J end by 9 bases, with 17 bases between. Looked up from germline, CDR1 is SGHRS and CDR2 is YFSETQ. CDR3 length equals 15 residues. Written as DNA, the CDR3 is TGCGCCAGCAGCGACGGACGGGGGGGCCGTTCACCCCTCCACTTT. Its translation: CASSDGRGGRSPLHF.

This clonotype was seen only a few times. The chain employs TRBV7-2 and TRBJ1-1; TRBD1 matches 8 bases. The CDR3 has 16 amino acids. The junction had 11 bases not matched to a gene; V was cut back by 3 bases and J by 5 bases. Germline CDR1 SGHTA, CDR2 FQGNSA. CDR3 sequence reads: CASSFRQGAIRTEAFF. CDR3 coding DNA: TGTGCCAGCAGCTTCCGGCAGGGGGCTATTAGGACTGAAGCTTTCTTT.

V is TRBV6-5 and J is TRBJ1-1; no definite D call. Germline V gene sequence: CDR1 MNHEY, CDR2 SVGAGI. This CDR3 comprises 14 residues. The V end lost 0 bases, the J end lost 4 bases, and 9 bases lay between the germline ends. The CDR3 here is CASSYSIRFTEAFF. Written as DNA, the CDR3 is TGTGCCAGCAGTTACTCGATACGGTTCACTGAAGCTTTCTTT.

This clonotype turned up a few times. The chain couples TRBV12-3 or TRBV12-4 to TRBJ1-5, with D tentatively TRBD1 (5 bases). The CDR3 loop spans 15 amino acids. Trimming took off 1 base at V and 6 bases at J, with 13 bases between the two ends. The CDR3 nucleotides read TGTGCCAGCAGTTTAGTAGGGCAGGGAGGTCAGCCCCAGCATTTT. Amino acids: CASSLVGQGGQPQHF.